This T cell receptor (beta chain) is drawn from a study of OX40 agonist ivuxolimab in advanced cancers. Study-wide points: Dose levels from 0.1 to 3.0 mg/kg saw CD4+ and CD8+ blood T cells expand clonally by week 6.

This CDR3 is built from 17 residues. V shed 1 base and J 5 bases; nucleotides not matched to a gene: 14. Germline CDR1 SGHRS, CDR2 YFSETQ. Method: immunoSEQ multiplex PCR; TCRdb's copy keeps in-frame clones and lacks some. The sample contains roughly 80,000 clones, about 93% of which appear only once. Details on this clone: As yet, its antigen is unknown.

V usage is TRBV5-1 and J usage is TRBJ2-5; 7 nucleotides match TRBD1. The starting material was CD4+ or CD8+ T cells sorted from blood, obtained in a trial of the OX40 agonist ivuxolimab. The receptor was derived from an adult with an advanced solid tumor such as melanoma, head and neck, liver or kidney cancer. The CDR3 loop reads CASSLSWERQGVETQYF. CDR3 bases: TGCGCCAGCAGCTTGTCTTGGGAAAGACAGGGTGTCGAGACCCAGTACTTC.